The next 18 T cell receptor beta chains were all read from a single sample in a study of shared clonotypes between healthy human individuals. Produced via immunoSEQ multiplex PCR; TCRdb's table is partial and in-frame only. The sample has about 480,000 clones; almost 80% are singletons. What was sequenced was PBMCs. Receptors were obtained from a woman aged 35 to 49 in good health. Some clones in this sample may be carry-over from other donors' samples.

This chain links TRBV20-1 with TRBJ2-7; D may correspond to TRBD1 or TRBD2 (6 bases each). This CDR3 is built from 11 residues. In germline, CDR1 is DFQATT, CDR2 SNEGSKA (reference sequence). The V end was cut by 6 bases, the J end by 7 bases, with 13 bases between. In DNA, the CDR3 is TGCAGTGCACAGGGCGCGGGGGAGCAGTACTTC. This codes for CSAQGAGEQYF.

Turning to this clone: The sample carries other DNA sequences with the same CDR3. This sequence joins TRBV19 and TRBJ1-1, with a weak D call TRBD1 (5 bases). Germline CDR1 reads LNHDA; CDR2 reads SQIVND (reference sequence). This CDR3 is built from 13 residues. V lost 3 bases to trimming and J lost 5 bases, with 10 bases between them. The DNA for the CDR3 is TGTGCCAGTAGTATCATCGGGGGGACTGAAGCTTTCTTT. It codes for CASSIIGGTEAFF.

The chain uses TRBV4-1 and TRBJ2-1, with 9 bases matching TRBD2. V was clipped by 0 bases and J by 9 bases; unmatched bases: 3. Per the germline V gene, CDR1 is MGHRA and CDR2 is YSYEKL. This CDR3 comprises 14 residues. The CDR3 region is CASSQEGTSSEQFF. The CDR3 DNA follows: TGCGCCAGCAGCCAAGAGGGGACTAGCAGTGAGCAGTTCTTC.

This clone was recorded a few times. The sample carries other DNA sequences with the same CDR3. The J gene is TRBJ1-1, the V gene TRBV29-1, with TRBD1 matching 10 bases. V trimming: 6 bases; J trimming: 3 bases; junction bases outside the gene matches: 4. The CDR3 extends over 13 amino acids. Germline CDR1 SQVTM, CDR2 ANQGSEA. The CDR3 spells CSVRTGGDTEAFF. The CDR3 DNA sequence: TGCAGCGTCCGGACAGGGGGAGACACTGAAGCTTTCTTT.

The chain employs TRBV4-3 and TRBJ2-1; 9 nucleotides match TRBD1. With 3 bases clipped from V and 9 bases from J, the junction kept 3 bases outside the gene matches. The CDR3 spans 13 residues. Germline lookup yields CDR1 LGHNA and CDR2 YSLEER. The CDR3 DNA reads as TGCGCCAGCAGCCACACAGGGGGCTTTGAGCAGTTCTTC. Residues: CASSHTGGFEQFF.

The CDR3 nucleotides are TGTGCCAGCAGGGACAGGGCAACTAATGAAAAACTGTTTTTT. This sequence encodes CASRDRATNEKLFF. The chain uses TRBV6-1 and TRBJ1-4, with TRBD1 matching over 8 bases. CDR3 size: 14 residues. Trimming removed 6 bases from V and 0 bases from J; junction bases left unmatched: 0. Per the germline V gene, CDR1 is MNHNS and CDR2 is SASEGT.

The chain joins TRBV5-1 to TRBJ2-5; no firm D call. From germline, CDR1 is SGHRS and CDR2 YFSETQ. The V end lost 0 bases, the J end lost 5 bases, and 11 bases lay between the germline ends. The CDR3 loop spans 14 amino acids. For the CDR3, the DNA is TGCGCCAGCAGCTTGGGACTCAATGGGGAGACCCAGTACTTC. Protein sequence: CASSLGLNGETQYF. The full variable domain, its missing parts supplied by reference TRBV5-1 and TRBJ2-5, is KAGVTQTPRYLIKTRGQQVTLSCSPISGHRSVSWYQQTPGQGLQFLFEYFSETQRNKGNFPGRFSGRQFSNSRSEMNVSTLELGDSALYLCASSLGLNGETQYFGPGTRLLVL.

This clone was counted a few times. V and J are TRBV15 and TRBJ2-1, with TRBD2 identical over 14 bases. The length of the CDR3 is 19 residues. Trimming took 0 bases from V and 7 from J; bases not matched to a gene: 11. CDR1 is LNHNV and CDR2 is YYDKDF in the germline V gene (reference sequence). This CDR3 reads CATSRDAPGTSGRGNEQFF. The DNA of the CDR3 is TGTGCCACCAGCAGAGATGCCCCCGGGACTAGCGGGAGAGGGAATGAGCAGTTCTTC.

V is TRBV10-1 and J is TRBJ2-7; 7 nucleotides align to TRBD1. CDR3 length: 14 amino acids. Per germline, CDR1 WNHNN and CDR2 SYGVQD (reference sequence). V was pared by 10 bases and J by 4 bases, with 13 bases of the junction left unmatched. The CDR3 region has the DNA TGCGCCACCTCCCCCGGGACAGAGATTTACGAGCAGTACTTC. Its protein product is CATSPGTEIYEQYF.

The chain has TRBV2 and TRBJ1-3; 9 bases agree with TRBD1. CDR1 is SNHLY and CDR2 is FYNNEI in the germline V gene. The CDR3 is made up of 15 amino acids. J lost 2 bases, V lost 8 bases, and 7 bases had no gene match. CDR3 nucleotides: TGTGCCAGCTCCGCCGGGACAGGGACTGGAAACACCATATATTTT. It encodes CASSAGTGTGNTIYF.

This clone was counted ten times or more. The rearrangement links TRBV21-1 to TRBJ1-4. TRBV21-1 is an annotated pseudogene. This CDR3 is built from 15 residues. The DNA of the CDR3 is TGTGCCAGCACCCCCAAGAACGCCGGGTCTGAAAAACTGTTTTTT. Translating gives CASTPKNAGSEKLFF.

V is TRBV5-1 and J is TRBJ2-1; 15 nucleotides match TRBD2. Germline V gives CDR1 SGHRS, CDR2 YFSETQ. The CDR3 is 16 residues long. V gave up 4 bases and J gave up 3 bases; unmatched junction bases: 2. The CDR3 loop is CASSEGLAGGYNEQFF. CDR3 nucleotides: TGCGCCAGCAGCGAGGGACTAGCGGGAGGCTACAATGAGCAGTTCTTC.

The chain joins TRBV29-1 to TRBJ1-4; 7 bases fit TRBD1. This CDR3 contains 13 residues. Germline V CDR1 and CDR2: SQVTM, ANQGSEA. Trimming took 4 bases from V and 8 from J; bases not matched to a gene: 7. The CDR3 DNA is TGCAGCGTTGCACAGGGGAGATGGGAAAAACTGTTTTTT. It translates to CSVAQGRWEKLFF.

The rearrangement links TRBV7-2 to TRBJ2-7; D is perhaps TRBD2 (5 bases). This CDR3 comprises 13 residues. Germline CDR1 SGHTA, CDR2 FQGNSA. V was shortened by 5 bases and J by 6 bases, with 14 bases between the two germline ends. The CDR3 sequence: CASSPSRGGEQYF. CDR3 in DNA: TGTGCCAGCAGCCCCTCGCGTGGAGGCGAGCAGTACTTC.

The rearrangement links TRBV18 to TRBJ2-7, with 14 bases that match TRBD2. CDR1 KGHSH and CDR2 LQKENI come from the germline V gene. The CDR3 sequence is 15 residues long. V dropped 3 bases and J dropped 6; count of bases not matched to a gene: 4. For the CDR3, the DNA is TGTGCCAGCTCACCGGGACTAGCGGGAGCCGGCGAGCAGTACTTC. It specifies CASSPGLAGAGEQYF.

The CDR3 nucleotides read TGTGCCAGCAGTTGGAGGCGAGACGGGGGGACCCAGTACTTC. Its translation: CASSWRRDGGTQYF. V is TRBV27 and J is TRBJ2-5, with D maybe TRBD2 (6 bases). The CDR3 runs to 14 residues. Per germline, CDR1 MNHEY and CDR2 SMNVEV (reference sequence). Trimming left V 4 bases short and J 7 bases short, with 16 bases between.

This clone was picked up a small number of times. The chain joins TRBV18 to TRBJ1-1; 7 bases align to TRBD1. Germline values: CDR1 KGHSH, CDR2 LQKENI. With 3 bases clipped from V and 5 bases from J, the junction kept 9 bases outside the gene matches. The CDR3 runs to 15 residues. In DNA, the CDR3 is TGTGCCAGCTCACCGATGACAGGGCAGGGAACTGAAGCTTTCTTT. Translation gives CASSPMTGQGTEAFF.

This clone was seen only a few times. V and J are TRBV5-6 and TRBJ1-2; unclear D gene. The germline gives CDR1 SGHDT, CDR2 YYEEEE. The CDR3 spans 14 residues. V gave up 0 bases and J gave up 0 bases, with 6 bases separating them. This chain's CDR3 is CASSLASSNYGYTF. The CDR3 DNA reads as TGTGCCAGCAGCTTGGCCAGTTCTAACTATGGCTACACCTTC.